This TCR beta chain was identified during a study of cytomegalovirus exposure and HLA in healthy donors. General observations from the study: CMV serostatus was the only immune exposure information that was available. Researchers catalogued about 150 TCR beta chains as cytomegalovirus-associated. Analyzed later, most CMV-associated TCR beta chains appeared HLA-restricted.

The sample holds one count of this clone. Its cognate antigen is unknown. Researchers ran the PCR with 60 Vbeta and 13 Jbeta primers. Some clones are missing from TCRdb's copy, which holds only in-frame ones; the method was immunoSEQ multiplex PCR. The table has hundreds of thousands of clones, about 74% seen once. Though nominally healthy at sampling, donors likely had unrecorded immune exposures. The germline CDR1 and CDR2 sequences are SGHRS and YFSETQ. There are 14 residues in the CDR3. V was shortened by 4 bases and J by 0 bases, with 10 bases between the two germline ends. This chain uses TRBV5-1 with TRBJ2-5, with D uncertain. Sequenced input: PBMCs. This TCR was recovered from a woman aged 30 to 39 in good health and CMV-seronegative. DNA for the CDR3: TGCGCCAGCAGCGGAGACTGGTACCAAGAGACCCAGTACTTC. Encoded protein: CASSGDWYQETQYF. The full variable domain, rest sourced from reference TRBV5-1 and TRBJ2-5, is KAGVTQTPRYLIKTRGQQVTLSCSPISGHRSVSWYQQTPGQGLQFLFEYFSETQRNKGNFPGRFSGRQFSNSRSEMNVSTLELGDSALYLCASSGDWYQETQYFGPGTRLLVL.